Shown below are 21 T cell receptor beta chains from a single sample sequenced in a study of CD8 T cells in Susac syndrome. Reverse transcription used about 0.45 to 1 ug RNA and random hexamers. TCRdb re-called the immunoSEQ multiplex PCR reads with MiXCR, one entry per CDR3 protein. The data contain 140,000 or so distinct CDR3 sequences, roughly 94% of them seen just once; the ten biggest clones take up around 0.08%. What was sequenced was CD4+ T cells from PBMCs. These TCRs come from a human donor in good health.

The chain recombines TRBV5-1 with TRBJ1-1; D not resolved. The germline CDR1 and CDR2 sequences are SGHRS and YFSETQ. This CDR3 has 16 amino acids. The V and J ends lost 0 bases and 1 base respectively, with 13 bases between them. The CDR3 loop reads CASSLANGLRNTEAFF. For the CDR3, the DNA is TGCGCCAGCAGCTTGGCCAATGGCCTAAGGAACACTGAAGCTTTCTTT.

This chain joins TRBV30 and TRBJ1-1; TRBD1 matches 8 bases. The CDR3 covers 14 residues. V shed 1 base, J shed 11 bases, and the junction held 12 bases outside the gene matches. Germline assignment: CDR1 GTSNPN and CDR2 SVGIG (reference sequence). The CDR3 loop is CAWSGHRGDYSAFF. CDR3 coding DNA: TGTGCCTGGAGTGGCCACAGGGGGGACTATTCGGCTTTCTTT.

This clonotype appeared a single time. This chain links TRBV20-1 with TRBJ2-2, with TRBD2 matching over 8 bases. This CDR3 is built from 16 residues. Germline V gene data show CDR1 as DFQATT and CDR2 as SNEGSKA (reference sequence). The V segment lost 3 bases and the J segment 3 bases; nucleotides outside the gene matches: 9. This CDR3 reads CSARFKRGLDTGELFF. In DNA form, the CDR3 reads TGCAGTGCTAGGTTTAAGCGGGGGTTAGACACCGGGGAGCTGTTTTTT.

The CDR3 sequence: CASSSTRSGSREQYF. As DNA, the CDR3 is TGTGCCAGCAGCTCCACTCGAAGCGGGAGTCGCGAGCAGTACTTC. V gene TRBV4-2 combines with J gene TRBJ2-7; 8 nucleotides match TRBD2. The CDR3 is 15 residues long. V lost 5 bases and J lost 6; bases outside the gene matches: 12. CDR1 and CDR2 (germline): LGHNA, YNFKEQ.

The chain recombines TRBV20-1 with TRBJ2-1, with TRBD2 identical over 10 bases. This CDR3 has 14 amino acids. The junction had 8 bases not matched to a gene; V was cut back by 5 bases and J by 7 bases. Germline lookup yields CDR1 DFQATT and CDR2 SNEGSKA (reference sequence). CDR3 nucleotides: TGCAGTGCTCCAACCTTGACTAGCGGGAATGAGCAGTTCTTC. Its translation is CSAPTLTSGNEQFF.

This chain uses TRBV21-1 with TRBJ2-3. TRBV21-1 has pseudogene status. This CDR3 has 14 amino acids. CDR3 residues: CASNKRELTDTQYF. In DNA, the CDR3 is TGTGCCAGCAACAAGCGGGAGCTCACAGATACGCAGTATTTT.

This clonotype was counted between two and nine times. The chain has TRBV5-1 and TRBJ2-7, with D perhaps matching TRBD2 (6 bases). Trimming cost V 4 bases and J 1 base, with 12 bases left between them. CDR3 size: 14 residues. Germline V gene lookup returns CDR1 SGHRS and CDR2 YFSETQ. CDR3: CASSPRGDSYEQYF. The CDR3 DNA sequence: TGCGCCAGCAGCCCGCGGGGAGATTCCTACGAGCAGTACTTC.

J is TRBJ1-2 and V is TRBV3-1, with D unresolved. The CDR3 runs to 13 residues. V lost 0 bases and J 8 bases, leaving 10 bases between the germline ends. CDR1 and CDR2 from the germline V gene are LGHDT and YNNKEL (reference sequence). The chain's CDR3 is CASSQDQAAGYTF. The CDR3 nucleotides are TGTGCCAGCAGCCAAGATCAGGCAGCCGGCTACACCTTC. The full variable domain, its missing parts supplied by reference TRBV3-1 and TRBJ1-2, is DTAVSQTPKYLVTQMGNDKSIKCEQNLGHDTMYWYKQDSKKFLKIMFSYNNKELIINETVPNRFSPKSPDKAHLNLHINSLELGDSAVYFCASSQDQAAGYTFGSGTRLTVV.

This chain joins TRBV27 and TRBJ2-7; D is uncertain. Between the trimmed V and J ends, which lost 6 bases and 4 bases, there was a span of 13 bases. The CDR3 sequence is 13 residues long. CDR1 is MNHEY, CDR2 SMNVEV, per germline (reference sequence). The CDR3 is CASSPAPEYEQYF. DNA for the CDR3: TGTGCCAGCAGCCCGGCGCCCGAGTACGAGCAGTACTTC.

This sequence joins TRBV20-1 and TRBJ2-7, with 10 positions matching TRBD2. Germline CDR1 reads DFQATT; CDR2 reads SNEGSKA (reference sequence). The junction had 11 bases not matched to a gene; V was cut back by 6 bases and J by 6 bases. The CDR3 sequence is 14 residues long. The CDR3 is CSAGGLAGALEQYF. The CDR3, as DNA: TGCAGTGCCGGAGGGCTAGCGGGGGCTCTCGAGCAGTACTTC.

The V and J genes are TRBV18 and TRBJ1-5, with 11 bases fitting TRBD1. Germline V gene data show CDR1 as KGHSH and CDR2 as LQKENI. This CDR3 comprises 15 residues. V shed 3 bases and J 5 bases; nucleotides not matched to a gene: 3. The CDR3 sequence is CASSPPGQGDQPQHF. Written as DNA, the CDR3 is TGTGCCAGCTCACCTCCGGGACAGGGGGATCAGCCCCAGCATTTT.

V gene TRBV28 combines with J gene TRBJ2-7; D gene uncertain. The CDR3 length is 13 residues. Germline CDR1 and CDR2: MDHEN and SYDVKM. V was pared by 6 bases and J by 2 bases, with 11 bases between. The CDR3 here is CASSDGGAYEQYF. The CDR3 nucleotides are TGTGCCAGCAGCGACGGTGGGGCCTACGAGCAGTACTTC.

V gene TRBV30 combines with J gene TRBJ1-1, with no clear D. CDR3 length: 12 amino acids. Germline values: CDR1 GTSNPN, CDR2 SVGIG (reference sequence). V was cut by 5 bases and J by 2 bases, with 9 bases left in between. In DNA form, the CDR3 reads TGTGCCTGGGGACGGGTAAACACTGAAGCTTTCTTT. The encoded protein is CAWGRVNTEAFF.

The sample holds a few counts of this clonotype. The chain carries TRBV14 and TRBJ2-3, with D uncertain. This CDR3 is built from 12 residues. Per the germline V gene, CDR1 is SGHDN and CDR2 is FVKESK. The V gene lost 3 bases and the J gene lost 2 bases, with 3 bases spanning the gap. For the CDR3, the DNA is TGTGCCAGCAGCCATCCCACAGATACGCAGTATTTT. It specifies CASSHPTDTQYF.

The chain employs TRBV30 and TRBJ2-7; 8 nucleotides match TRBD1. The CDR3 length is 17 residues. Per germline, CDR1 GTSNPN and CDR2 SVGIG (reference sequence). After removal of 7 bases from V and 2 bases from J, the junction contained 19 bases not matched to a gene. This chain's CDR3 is CAFKTGARSGGAYEQYF. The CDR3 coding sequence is TGTGCCTTTAAGACAGGGGCTCGGAGCGGAGGGGCCTACGAGCAGTACTTC.

The CDR3 nucleotides read TGCAGCGTCTTAACAGGGGTTGGTGAAAAACTGTTTTTT. It is translated as CSVLTGVGEKLFF. The gene calls are TRBV29-1 and TRBJ1-4, with 7 bases fitting TRBD1. CDR3 length equals 13 residues. Germline V gene sequence: CDR1 SQVTM, CDR2 ANQGSEA. Trimming cost V 6 bases and J 7 bases; bases outside gene matches: 8.

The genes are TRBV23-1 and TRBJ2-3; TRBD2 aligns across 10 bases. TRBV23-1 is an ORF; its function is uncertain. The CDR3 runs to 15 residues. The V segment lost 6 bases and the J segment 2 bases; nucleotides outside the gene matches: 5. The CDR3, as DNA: TGCGCCAGCAGGCTAGCGGGAGAGATCACAGATACGCAGTATTTT. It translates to CASRLAGEITDTQYF.

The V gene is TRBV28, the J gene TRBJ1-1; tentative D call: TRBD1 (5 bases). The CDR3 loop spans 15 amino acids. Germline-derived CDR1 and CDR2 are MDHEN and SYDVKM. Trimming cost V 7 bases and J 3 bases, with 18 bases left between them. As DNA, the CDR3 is TGTGCCAGCAAAGACAGTACCGGGCGTCACACTGAAGCTTTCTTT. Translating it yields CASKDSTGRHTEAFF. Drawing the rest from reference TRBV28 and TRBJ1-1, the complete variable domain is DVKVTQSSRYLVKRTGEKVFLECVQDMDHENMFWYRQDPGLGLRLIYFSYDVKMKEKGDIPEGYSVSREKKERFSLILESASTNQTSMYLCASKDSTGRHTEAFFGQGTRLTVV.

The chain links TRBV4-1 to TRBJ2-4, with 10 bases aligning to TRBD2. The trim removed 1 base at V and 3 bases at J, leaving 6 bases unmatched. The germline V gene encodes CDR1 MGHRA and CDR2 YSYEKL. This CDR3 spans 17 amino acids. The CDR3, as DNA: TGCGCCAGCAGCCAAGTTAGAGCGGGAGGGAACAAAAACATTCAGTACTTC. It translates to CASSQVRAGGNKNIQYF.

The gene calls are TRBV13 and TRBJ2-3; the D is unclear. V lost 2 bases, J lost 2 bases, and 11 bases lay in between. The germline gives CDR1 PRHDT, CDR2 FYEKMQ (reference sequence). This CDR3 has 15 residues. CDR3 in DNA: TGTGCCAGCAGCTTACGACCCTCGACCACAGATACGCAGTATTTT. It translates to CASSLRPSTTDTQYF. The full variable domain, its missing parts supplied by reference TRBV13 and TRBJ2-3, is AAGVIQSPRHLIKEKRETATLKCYPIPRHDTVYWYQQGPGQDPQFLISFYEKMQSDKGSIPDRFSAQQFSDYHSELNMSSLELGDSALYFCASSLRPSTTDTQYFGPGTRLTVL.

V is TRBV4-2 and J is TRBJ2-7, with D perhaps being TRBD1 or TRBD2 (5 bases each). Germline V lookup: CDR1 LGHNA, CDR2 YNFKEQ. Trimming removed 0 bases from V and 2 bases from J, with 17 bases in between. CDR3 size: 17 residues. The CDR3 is CASSQDRGAGRPYEQYF. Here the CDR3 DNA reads TGTGCCAGCAGCCAAGATCGGGGCGCAGGAAGGCCCTACGAGCAGTACTTC.